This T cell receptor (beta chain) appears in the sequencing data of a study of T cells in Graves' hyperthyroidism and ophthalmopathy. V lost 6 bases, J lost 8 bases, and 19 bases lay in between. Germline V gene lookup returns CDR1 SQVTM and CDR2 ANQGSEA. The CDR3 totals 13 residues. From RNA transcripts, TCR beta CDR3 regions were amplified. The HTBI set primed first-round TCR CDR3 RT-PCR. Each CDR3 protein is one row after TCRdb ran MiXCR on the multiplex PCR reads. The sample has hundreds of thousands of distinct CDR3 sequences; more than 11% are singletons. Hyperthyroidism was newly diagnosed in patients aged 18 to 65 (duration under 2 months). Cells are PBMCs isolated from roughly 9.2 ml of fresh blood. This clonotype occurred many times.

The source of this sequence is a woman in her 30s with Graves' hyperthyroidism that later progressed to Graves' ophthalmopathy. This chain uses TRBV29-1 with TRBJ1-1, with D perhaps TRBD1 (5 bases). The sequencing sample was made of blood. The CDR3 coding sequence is TGCAGCGTGGGCAAAGACAGCGCCCTCGAAGCTTTCTTT. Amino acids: CSVGKDSALEAFF.